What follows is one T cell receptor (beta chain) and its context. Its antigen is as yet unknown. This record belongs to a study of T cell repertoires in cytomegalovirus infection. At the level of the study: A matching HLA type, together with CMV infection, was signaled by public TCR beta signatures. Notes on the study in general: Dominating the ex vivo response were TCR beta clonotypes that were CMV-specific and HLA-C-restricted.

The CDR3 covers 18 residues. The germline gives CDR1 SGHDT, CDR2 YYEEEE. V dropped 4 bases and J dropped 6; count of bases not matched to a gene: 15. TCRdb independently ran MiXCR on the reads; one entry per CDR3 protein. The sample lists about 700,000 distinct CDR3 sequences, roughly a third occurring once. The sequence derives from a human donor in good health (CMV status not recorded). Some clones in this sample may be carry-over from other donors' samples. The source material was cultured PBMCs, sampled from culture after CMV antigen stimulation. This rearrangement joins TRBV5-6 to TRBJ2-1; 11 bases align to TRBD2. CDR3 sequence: CASSGSEPGLAEGNEQFF. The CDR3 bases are TGTGCCAGCAGCGGTTCTGAGCCGGGACTAGCGGAGGGCAATGAGCAGTTCTTC.